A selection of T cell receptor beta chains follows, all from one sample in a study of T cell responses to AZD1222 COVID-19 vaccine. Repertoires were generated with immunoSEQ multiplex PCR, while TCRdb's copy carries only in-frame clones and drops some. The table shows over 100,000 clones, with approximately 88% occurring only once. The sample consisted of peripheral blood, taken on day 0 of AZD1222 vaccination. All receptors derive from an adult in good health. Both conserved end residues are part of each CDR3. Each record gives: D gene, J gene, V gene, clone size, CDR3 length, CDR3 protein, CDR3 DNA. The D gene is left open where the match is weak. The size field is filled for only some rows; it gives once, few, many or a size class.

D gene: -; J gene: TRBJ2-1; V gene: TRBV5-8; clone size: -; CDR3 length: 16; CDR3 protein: CASSLAWGSSYNEQFF; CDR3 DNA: TGTGCCAGCAGCTTGGCCTGGGGTAGCTCCTACAATGAGCAGTTCTTC
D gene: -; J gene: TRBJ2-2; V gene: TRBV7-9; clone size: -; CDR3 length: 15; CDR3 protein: CASSRGSPPSGELFF; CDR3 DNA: TGTGCCAGCAGCCGAGGGTCCCCTCCGTCCGGGGAGCTGTTTTTT
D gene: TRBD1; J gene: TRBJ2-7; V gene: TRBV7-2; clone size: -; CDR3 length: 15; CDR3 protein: CASSHRQGDGYEQYF; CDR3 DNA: TGTGCCAGCAGCCATCGACAGGGCGATGGTTACGAGCAGTACTTC
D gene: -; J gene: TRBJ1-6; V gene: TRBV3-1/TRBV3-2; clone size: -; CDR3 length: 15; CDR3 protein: CASSLSGALNSPLHF; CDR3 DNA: TGTGCCAGCAGCCTATCCGGGGCGTTAAACTCACCCCTCCACTTT
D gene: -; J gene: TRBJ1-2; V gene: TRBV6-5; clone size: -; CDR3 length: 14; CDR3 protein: CASSPDADFYGYTF; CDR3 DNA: TGTGCCAGCAGCCCGGATGCCGACTTCTATGGCTACACCTTC
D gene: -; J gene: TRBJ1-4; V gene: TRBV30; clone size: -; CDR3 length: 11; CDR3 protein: CAWSHGEKLFF; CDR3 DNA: TGTGCCTGGAGTCACGGGGAAAAACTGTTTTTT
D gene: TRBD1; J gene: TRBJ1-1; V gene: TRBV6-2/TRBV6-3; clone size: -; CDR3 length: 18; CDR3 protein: CASSYKAGTGYSRTEAFF; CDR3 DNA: TGTGCCAGCAGTTATAAAGCCGGGACAGGGTATTCGCGCACTGAAGCTTTCTTT
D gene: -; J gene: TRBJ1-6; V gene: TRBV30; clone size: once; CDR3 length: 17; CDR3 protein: CAWSPSHGRVVNSPLHF; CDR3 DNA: TGTGCCTGGAGTCCCTCACACGGGCGGGTGGTGAATTCACCCCTCCACTTT
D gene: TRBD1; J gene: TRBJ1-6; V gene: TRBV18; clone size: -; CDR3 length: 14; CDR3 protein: CASSLQGDNSPLHF; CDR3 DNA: TGTGCCAGCTCTCTACAGGGGGATAATTCACCCCTCCACTTT
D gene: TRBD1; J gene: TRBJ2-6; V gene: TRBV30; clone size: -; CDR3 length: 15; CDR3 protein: CAEGQVFSGANVLTF; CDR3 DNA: TGTGCCGAGGGACAGGTTTTCTCTGGGGCCAACGTCCTGACTTTC
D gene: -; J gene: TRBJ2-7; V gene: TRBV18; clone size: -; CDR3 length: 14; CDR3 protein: CASSPGDSSYEQYF; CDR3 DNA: TGTGCCAGCTCACCGGGAGACAGCTCCTACGAGCAGTACTTC
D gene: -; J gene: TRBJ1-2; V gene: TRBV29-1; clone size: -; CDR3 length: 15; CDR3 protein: CSVWGAPKGGDGYTF; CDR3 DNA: TGCAGCGTTTGGGGCGCTCCCAAGGGTGGGGATGGCTACACCTTC
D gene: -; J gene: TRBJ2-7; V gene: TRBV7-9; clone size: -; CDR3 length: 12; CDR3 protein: CASSLGGGEQYF; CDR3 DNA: TGTGCCAGCAGCTTAGGTGGCGGAGAGCAGTACTTC
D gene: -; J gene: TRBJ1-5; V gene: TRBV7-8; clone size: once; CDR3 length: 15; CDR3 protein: CASSLIRGADQPQHF; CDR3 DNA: TGTGCCAGCAGCTTAATCCGGGGAGCGGATCAGCCCCAGCATTTT
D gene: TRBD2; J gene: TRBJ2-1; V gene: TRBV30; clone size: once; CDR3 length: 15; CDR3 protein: CAWNRGGGSYNEQFF; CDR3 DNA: TGTGCCTGGAATCGCGGGGGGGGCTCCTACAATGAGCAGTTCTTC
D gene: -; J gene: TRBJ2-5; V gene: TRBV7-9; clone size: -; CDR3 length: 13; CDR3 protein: CASTTRGQETQYF; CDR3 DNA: TGTGCCAGCACGACCAGGGGACAAGAGACCCAGTACTTC
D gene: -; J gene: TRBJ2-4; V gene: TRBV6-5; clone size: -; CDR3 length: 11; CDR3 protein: CASRGGNIQYF; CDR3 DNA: TGTGCCAGCAGGGGCGGGAACATTCAGTACTTC
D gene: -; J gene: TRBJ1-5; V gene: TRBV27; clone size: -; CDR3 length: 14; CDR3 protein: CASSFGRSNQPQHF; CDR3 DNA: TGTGCCAGCAGTTTTGGTAGGAGCAATCAGCCCCAGCATTTT
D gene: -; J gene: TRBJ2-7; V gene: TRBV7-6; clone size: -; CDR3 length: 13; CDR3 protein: CASSLTGGYEQYF; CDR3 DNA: TGTGCCAGCAGCTTAACTGGAGGCTACGAGCAGTACTTC
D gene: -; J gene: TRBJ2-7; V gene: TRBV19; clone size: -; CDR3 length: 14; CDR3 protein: CASSIGPGTYEQYF; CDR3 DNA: TGTGCCAGTAGTATAGGCCCGGGCACCTACGAGCAGTACTTC
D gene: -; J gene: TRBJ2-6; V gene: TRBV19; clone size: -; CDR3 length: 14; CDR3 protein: CASKSRSGANVLTF; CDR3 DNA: TGTGCCAGTAAGAGCCGATCTGGGGCCAACGTCCTGACTTTC
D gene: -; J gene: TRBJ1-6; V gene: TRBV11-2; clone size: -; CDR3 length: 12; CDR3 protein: CASSLGGSPLHF; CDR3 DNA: TGTGCCAGCAGCTTAGGTGGTTCACCCCTCCACTTT